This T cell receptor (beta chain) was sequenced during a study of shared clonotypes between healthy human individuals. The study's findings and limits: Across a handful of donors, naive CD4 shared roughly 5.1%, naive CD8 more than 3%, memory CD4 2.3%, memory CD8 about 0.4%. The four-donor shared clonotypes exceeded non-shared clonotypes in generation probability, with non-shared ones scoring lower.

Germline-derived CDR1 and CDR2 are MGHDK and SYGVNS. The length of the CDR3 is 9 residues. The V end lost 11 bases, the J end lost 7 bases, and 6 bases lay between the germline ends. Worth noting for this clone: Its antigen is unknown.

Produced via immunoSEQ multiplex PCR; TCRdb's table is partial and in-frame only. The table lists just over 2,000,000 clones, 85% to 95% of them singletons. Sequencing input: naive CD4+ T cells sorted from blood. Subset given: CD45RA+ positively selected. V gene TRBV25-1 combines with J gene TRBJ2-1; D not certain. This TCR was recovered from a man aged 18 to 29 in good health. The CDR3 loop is CAGFNEQFF. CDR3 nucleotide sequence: TGTGCCGGCTTTAATGAGCAGTTCTTC.